This record looks at one T cell receptor beta chain sequence and its context. This entry is derived from a study of CD8 T cells in ankylosing spondylitis. TCRdb processed the 5' RACE reads anew with MiXCR; each CDR3 protein has one entry. The repertoire holds about 140,000 distinct CDR3 sequences, with roughly 8.4% as singletons. In germline, CDR1 is MNHEY, CDR2 SVGAGI. After removal of 2 bases from V and 3 bases from J, the junction contained 3 bases not matched to a gene. The CDR3 has 14 residues. The TCR was taken from a male donor with ankylosing spondylitis. The sequenced material came from synovial fluid, either unsorted or a sorted T cell fraction (not recorded which). This chain joins TRBV6-5 and TRBJ1-1, with 7 bases aligning to TRBD1. CDR3 sequence (DNA): TGTGCCAGCAGTTACCGGGACAGCTACACTGAAGCTTTCTTT. Its protein is CASSYRDSYTEAFF.